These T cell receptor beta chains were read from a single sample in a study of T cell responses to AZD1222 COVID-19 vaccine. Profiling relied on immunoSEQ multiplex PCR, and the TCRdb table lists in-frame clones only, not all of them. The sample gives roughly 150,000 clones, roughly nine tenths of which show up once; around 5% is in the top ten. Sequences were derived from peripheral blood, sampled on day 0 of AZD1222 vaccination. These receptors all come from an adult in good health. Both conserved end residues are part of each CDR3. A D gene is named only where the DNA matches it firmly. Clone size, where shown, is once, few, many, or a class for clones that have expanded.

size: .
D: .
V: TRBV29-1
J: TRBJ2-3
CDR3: CSVEDRAPSTDTQYF
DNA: TGCAGCGTTGAAGACAGGGCACCTAGCACAGATACGCAGTATTTT

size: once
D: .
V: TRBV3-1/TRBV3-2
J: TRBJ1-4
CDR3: CASSQFLGGEKLFF
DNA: TGTGCCAGCAGCCAATTTCTAGGGGGGGAAAAACTGTTTTTT

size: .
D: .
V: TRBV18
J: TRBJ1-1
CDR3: CASSLGRSREAFF
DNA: TGTGCCAGCTCACTCGGACGGTCCCGCGAAGCTTTCTTT

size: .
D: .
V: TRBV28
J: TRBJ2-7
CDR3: CASTTGPDEQYF
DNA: TGTGCCAGCACTACCGGACCCGACGAGCAGTACTTC

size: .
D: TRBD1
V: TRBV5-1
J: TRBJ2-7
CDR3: CASSLAGTGPYEQYF
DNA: TGCGCCAGCAGCTTGGCCGGGACAGGGCCCTACGAGCAGTACTTC

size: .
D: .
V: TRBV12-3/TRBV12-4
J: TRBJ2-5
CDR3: CASSFAGPETQYF
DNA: TGTGCCAGCAGTTTTGCAGGGCCAGAGACCCAGTACTTC

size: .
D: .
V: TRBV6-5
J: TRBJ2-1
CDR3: CASRGPGLTYNEQFF
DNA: TGTGCCAGCAGAGGACCGGGACTTACTTACAATGAGCAGTTCTTC

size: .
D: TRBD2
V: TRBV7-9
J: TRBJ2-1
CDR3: CASSSSGTSGEQFF
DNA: TGTGCCAGCAGCTCCTCCGGGACTAGCGGAGAGCAGTTCTTC

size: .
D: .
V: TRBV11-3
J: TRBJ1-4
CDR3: CASSPTTGYNEKLFF
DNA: TGTGCCAGCAGCCCGACGACAGGATATAATGAAAAACTGTTTTTT

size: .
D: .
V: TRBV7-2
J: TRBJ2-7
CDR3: CASSLVAVSYDEQYF
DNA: TGTGCCAGCAGCTTGGTAGCGGTTTCCTACGACGAGCAGTACTTC

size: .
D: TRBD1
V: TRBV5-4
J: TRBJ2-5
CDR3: CASSTGQGTETQYF
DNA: TGTGCCAGCAGCACGGGACAGGGGACAGAGACCCAGTACTTC

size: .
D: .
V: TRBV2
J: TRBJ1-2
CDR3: CASSAQDYGYTF
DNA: TGTGCCAGCAGTGCCCAGGACTATGGCTACACCTTC

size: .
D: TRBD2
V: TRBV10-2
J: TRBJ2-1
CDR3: CASSLTRGAYNEQFF
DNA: TGCGCCAGCAGTCTCACCCGGGGGGCCTACAATGAGCAGTTCTTC

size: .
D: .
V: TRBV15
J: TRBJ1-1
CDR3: CATSRDMNTEAFF
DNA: TGTGCCACCAGCCGAGATATGAACACTGAAGCTTTCTTT

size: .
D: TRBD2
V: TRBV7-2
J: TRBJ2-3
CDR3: CATERSHSGRGTQYF
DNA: TGTGCCACCGAGCGATCCCATAGCGGGAGGGGTACGCAGTATTTT

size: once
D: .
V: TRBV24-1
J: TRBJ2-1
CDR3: CATSPGNFVYNEQFF
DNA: TGTGCCACTTCACCCGGGAATTTTGTCTACAATGAGCAGTTCTTC

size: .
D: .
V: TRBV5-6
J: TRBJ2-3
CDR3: CASSLGVRTQYF
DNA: TGTGCCAGCAGCTTGGGTGTGAGGACGCAGTATTTT

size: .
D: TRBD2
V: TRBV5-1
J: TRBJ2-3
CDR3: CASSLDGGRPTDTQYF
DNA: TGCGCCAGCAGCTTGGACGGCGGGAGGCCCACAGATACGCAGTATTTT

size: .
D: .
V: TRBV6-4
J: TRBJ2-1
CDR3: CASSDYRWGSYNEQFF
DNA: TGTGCCAGCAGTGACTACCGGTGGGGCTCCTACAATGAGCAGTTCTTC

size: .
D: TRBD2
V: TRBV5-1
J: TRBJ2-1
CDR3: CASRDGTSGSVRQFF
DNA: TGCGCCAGCAGGGACGGGACTAGCGGGAGTGTGAGGCAGTTCTTC

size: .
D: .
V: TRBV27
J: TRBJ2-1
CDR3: CASRLTGLSSYNEQFF
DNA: TGTGCCAGTCGTCTGACAGGTCTGAGCTCCTACAATGAGCAGTTCTTC

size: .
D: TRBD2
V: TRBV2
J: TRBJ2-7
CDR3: CASSFPGLAAYEQYF
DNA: TGTGCCAGCAGCTTTCCGGGACTAGCGGCCTACGAGCAGTACTTC

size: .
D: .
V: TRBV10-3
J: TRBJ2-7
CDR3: CAISDYGREKYF
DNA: TGTGCCATCAGTGATTATGGTAGGGAGAAGTACTTC

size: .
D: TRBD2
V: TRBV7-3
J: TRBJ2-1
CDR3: CASSPQGLAGGRQFF
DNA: TGTGCCAGCAGCCCCCAGGGACTAGCGGGAGGTAGGCAGTTCTTC

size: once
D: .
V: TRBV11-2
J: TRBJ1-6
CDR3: CASSSGYNSPLHF
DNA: TGTGCCAGCAGCTCGGGCTATAATTCACCCCTCCACTTT

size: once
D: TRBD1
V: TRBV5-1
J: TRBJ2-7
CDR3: CASSSIPGGNYEQYF
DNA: TGCGCCAGCAGCTCAATCCCAGGGGGCAACTACGAGCAGTACTTC

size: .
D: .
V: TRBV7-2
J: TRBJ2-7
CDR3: CASSLWNEQYF
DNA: TGTGCCAGCAGCTTATGGAACGAGCAGTACTTC

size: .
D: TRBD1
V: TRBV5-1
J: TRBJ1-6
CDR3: CASSGGTGYNSPLHF
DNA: TGCGCCAGCAGCGGGGGGACAGGATATAATTCACCCCTCCACTTT

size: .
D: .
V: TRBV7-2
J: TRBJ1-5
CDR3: CASSSRRRNQPQHF
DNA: TGTGCCAGCAGTTCAAGGAGGCGCAATCAGCCCCAGCATTTT

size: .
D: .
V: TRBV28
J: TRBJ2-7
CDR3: CASSPGTMSSYEQYF
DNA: TGTGCCAGCAGTCCCGGGACAATGAGCTCCTACGAGCAGTACTTC

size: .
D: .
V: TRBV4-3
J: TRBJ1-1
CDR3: CASSQIEDTEAFF
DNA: TGCGCCAGCAGCCAAATAGAGGACACTGAAGCTTTCTTT

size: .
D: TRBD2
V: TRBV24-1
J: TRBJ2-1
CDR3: CATRESGSTNEQFF
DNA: TGTGCCACCAGGGAAAGCGGGAGCACCAATGAGCAGTTCTTC

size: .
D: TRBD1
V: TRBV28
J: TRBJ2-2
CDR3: CACTGGTNTGELFF
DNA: TGTGCCTGCACAGGGGGCACAAACACCGGGGAGCTGTTTTTT

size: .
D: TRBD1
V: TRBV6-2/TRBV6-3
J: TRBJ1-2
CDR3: CASRYRDRDNYGYTF
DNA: TGTGCCAGCAGATACCGGGACAGGGACAACTATGGCTACACCTTC

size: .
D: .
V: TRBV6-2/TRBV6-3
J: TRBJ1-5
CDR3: CASSSTREPQHF
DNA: TGTGCCAGCAGTTCCACGAGGGAGCCCCAGCATTTT

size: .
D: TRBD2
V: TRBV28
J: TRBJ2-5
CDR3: CASSFPGGLAGTQYF
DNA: TGTGCCAGCAGTTTCCCCGGGGGGCTAGCGGGGACCCAGTACTTC

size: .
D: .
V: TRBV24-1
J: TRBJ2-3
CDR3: CATKGGPTDTQYF
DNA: TGTGCCACCAAGGGGGGACCCACAGATACGCAGTATTTT

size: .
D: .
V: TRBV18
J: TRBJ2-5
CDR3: CASSPGGFFGETQYF
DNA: .

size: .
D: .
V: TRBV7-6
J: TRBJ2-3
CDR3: CASSPGAGAYGRVWDTQYF
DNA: TGTGCCAGCAGCCCTGGGGCTGGGGCTTACGGGAGAGTTTGGGATACGCAGTATTTT

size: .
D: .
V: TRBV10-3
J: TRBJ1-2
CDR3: CAISEPGEAHYGYTF
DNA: TGTGCCATCAGTGAGCCCGGTGAGGCCCACTATGGCTACACCTTC

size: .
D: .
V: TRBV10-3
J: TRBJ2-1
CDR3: CAISEGGPSYNEQFF
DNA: TGTGCCATCAGTGAGGGAGGGCCCTCCTACAATGAGCAGTTCTTC

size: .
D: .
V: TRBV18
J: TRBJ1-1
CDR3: CASSPSTNTEAFF
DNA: TGTGCCAGCTCACCATCTACGAACACTGAAGCTTTCTTT

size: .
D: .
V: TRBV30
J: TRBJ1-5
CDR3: CAWSLAGNQPQHF
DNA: TGTGCCTGGAGTCTGGCGGGCAATCAGCCCCAGCATTTT

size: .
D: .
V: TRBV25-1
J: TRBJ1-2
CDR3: CASSVVTGRGYTF
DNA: TGTGCCAGCAGTGTAGTGACGGGGCGAGGCTACACCTTC